This T cell receptor (beta chain) was sequenced for a study of blood T cell repertoires in COVID-19. Study details: Whether acute or convalescent, the COVID-19 samples came from the United States, Italy and Spain. Sources were T cells, B-cell-depleted T cells, or PBMCs; the material itself was cDNA or gDNA.

Profiled with immunoSEQ multiplex PCR; TCRdb holds only in-frame clones, not every one. The data contain hundreds of thousands of clones, 90% of them singletons. Seattle-derived patients entered the study during active infection and were followed longitudinally. The source of this sequence is a woman in her forties with COVID-19, enrolled during active disease. Material for sequencing was peripheral blood.

The CDR3 is CASSEAEIPRTEAFF. Here the CDR3 DNA reads TGTGCCAGCAGTGAAGCCGAGATACCGAGGACTGAAGCTTTCTTT. The chain uses TRBV2 and TRBJ1-1; D unclear. Trimming removed 0 bases at V and 5 bases at J, with 13 bases between. CDR1 and CDR2 from the germline V gene are SNHLY and FYNNEI. CDR3 size: 15 residues.